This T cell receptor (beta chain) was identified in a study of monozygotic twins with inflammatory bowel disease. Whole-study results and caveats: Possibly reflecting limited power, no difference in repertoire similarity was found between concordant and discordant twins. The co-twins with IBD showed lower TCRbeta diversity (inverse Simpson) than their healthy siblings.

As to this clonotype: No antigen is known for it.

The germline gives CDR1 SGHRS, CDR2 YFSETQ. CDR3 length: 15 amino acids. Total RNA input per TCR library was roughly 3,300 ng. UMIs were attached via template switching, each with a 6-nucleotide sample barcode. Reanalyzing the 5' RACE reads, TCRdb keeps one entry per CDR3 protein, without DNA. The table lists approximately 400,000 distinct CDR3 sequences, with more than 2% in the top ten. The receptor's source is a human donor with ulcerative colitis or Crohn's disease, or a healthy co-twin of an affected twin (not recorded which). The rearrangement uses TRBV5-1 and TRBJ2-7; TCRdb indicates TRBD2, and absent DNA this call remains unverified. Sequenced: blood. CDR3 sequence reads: CASSSSGTSAYEQYF.